This entry is about one T cell receptor (beta chain). Germline V CDR1 and CDR2: MRHNA, SNTAGT. The CDR3 covers 13 residues. V was shortened by 6 bases and J by 6 bases, with 12 bases between the two germline ends. This sample is drawn from a study of blood T cells in healthy people across ages. Turning to the study itself: About one barcoded beta molecule was captured per two T cells (by template switching).

Through a sample-barcoded 5' primer and a J-beta primer mix, a second PCR was run for 7 to 11 cycles. Sequencing recovered at least 3 million CDR3-containing paired-end reads from each sample. One entry per CDR3 protein results from TCRdb running MiXCR on the 5' RACE reads. Of about 590,000 distinct CDR3 sequences in the sample, approximately 30% were seen once. Specimen: blood. This chain connects TRBV6-4 to TRBJ2-1; TRBD1 might be the D (6 bases). The receptor's source is a woman older than 75 in good health. The CDR3 DNA sequence: TGTGCCAGCAGGGTGGGACACCTCAATGAGCAGTTCTTC. It specifies CASRVGHLNEQFF.